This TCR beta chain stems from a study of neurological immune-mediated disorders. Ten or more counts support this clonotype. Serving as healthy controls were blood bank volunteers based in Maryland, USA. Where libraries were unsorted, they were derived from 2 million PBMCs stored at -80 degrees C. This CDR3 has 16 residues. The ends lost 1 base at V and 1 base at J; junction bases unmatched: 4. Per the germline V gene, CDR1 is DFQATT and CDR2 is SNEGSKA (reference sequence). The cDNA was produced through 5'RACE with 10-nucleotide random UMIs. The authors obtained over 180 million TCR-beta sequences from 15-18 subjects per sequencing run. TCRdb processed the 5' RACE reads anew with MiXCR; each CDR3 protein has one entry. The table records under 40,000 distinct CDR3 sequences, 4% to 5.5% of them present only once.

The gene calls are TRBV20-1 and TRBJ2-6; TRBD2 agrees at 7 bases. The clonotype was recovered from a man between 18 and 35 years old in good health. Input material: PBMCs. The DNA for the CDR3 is TGCAGTGCTAGAGTAGCGGGCCCTTCTGGGGCCAACGTCCTGACTTTC. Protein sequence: CSARVAGPSGANVLTF.